This section outlines one TCR beta chain sequence together with its context. CDR3 length equals 15 residues. The V gene end was trimmed by 0 bases and the J gene end by 6 bases; junction bases not matched to a gene: 7. The V gene's germline CDR1 is MNHNY and CDR2 SVGAGI (reference sequence). Profiling relied on immunoSEQ multiplex PCR, and the TCRdb table lists in-frame clones only, not all of them. This repertoire shows tens of thousands of clones, roughly 87% found once; its top ten account for roughly 5.4%. The record originates from a study of blood T cell repertoires in COVID-19. The chain recombines TRBV6-6 with TRBJ1-2; the match to TRBD1 covers 7 bases. The sequence came from a man in his 60s with active COVID-19. Sequenced sample: peripheral blood. The CDR3 DNA reads as TGTGCCAGCAGTTACTCCCGGGACAGACCTAATGGCTACACCTTC. The encoded protein is CASSYSRDRPNGYTF.